The 29 T cell receptor beta chains below were found in one sample sequenced in a study of early T cells in non-severe SARS-CoV-2 infection. TCRdb ran MiXCR on the 5' RACE reads and lists one entry per CDR3 protein. The sample consists of more than 65,000 distinct CDR3 sequences, 9.5% to 15% of them appearing once. The specimen was whole blood, collected at baseline. The receptors derive from an adult who was a healthcare worker with PCR-confirmed SARS-CoV-2 infection or an uninfected control (not recorded which).

In its sample, this clonotype was seen many times. The chain is built from TRBV3-1 and TRBJ2-1, with 8 bases fitting TRBD2. The germline CDR1 and CDR2 sequences are LGHDT and YNNKEL (reference sequence). The CDR3 is 15 residues long. Trimming took 5 bases from V and 4 from J; bases not matched to a gene: 7. The CDR3 sequence is CASSYSGGTYNEQFF. CDR3 DNA sequence: TGTGCCAGCAGCTACAGCGGGGGTACTTACAATGAGCAGTTCTTC.

This clonotype was seen more than once but under ten times. The rearrangement uses TRBV6-2 or TRBV6-3 and TRBJ1-5; a possible D gene is TRBD1 (5 bases). This CDR3 has 15 amino acids. The V gene's germline CDR1 is MNHEY and CDR2 SVGEGT. The V gene lost 2 bases and the J gene lost 7 bases, with 15 bases spanning the gap. CDR3 nucleotides: TGTGCCAGCAGTTACACGCAGGGTAACGGGCAGCCCCAGCATTTT. Amino acid sequence: CASSYTQGNGQPQHF.

CDR3 bases: TGTGCCAGCACTCGGAGGGAAGGGGCGGCTGAAGCTTTCTTT. Amino acids: CASTRREGAAEAFF. This rearrangement joins TRBV25-1 to TRBJ1-1; D is possibly TRBD1 (5 bases). The germline gives CDR1 MGHDK, CDR2 SYGVNS. V was clipped by 7 bases and J by 6 bases, with 18 bases between them. The CDR3 is 14 residues long.

This clonotype was detected a few times. The genes are TRBV18 and TRBJ1-6, with TRBD1 matching over 8 bases. Germline CDR1 KGHSH, CDR2 LQKENI. Losses at the gene ends were 3 bases for V and 7 bases for J; bases not matched to a gene: 8. The CDR3 contains 16 residues. CDR3 region: CASSPAGQVMNSPLHF. The CDR3 region has the DNA TGTGCCAGCTCACCGGCGGGACAGGTCATGAATTCACCCCTCCACTTT.

The V and J genes are TRBV18 and TRBJ2-7; possible D gene TRBD2, 5 bases. CDR1 is KGHSH, CDR2 LQKENI, per germline. V lost 3 bases and J 6 bases, leaving 12 bases between the germline ends. This CDR3 has 13 amino acids. CDR3 loop: CASSPMDWGEQYF. The CDR3 DNA reads TGTGCCAGCTCACCTATGGACTGGGGCGAGCAGTACTTC.

By share of the sample, this clonotype is medium-sized. V is TRBV12-3 or TRBV12-4 and J is TRBJ1-5, with 9 bases aligning to TRBD1. This CDR3 is built from 15 residues. Trimming took 6 bases from V and 2 from J; bases not matched to a gene: 5. The CDR3 DNA sequence: TGTGCCAGCAGGCAATGGACAGGGGGCAATCAGCCCCAGCATTTT. This encodes CASRQWTGGNQPQHF.

This clonotype has only a few counts. The chain couples TRBV6-5 to TRBJ2-5; the D gene could be TRBD1 or TRBD2 (5 bases each). Trimming cost V 10 bases and J 1 base, with 16 bases left between them. CDR1 is MNHEY and CDR2 is SVGAGI in the germline V gene. The CDR3 is 14 amino acids. DNA of the CDR3: TGTGCCACCCGAAGGGACGGACTCCAAGAGACCCAGTACTTC. Residues: CATRRDGLQETQYF.

This clonotype was found a few times. The chain couples TRBV7-2 to TRBJ1-4; the D gene is possibly TRBD1 (5 bases). V shed 5 bases and J shed 5 bases, with 15 bases lying between them. CDR1 SGHTA and CDR2 FQGNSA come from the germline V gene. The length of the CDR3 is 15 residues. The CDR3 loop reads CASSPEGVSNEKLFF. The CDR3 DNA reads TGTGCCAGCAGCCCCGAAGGGGTATCAAATGAAAAACTGTTTTTT.

The sample holds many counts of this clonotype. The V call is TRBV11-2, the J call TRBJ1-1; D might be TRBD1 (6 bases). CDR3 length: 15 residues. With 5 bases removed from V and 0 bases from J, the gap between germline ends came to 13 bases. Germline assignment: CDR1 SGHAT and CDR2 FQNNGV. The CDR3 bases are TGTGCCAGCAGCCTGGACAGTAGTGTGAACACTGAAGCTTTCTTT. Its protein product is CASSLDSSVNTEAFF. The whole variable domain, filled in from reference TRBV11-2 and TRBJ1-1, reads EAGVAQSPRYKIIEKRQSVAFWCNPISGHATLYWYQQILGQGPKLLIQFQNNGVVDDSQLPKDRFSAERLKGVDSTLKIQPAKLEDSAVYLCASSLDSSVNTEAFFGQGTRLTVV.

A few counts support this clonotype. The chain couples TRBV7-9 to TRBJ2-3; 13 positions match TRBD2. Germline V gene data show CDR1 as SEHNR and CDR2 as FQNEAQ (reference sequence). The CDR3 is 21 amino acids. Germline trimming cut 4 bases from V and 1 base from J; bases unmatched to any gene: 17. Written as DNA, the CDR3 is TGTGCCAGCAGCTCTCGTCTGACTAGCGGGGGGCTCCCTTATCGCACAGATACGCAGTATTTT. Protein sequence: CASSSRLTSGGLPYRTDTQYF.

This clonotype was detected a few times. The rearrangement links TRBV29-1 to TRBJ1-3; possible D gene TRBD1, 6 bases. This CDR3 comprises 12 residues. The V gene's germline CDR1 is SQVTM and CDR2 ANQGSEA. V gave up 7 bases and J gave up 2 bases, with 9 bases separating them. As DNA, the CDR3 is TGCAGCGCTTGGGACACTGGAAACACCATATATTTT. Residues: CSAWDTGNTIYF.

A few counts support this clonotype. The chain has TRBV4-3 and TRBJ1-3; the match to TRBD1 covers 9 bases. V was pared by 4 bases and J by 8 bases, with 3 bases of the junction left unmatched. Germline V gene lookup returns CDR1 LGHNA and CDR2 YSLEER. The CDR3 length is 13 residues. CDR3 in DNA: TGCGCCAGCAGCCTTGACAGGGGGGACACCATATATTTT. This sequence encodes CASSLDRGDTIYF.

V usage is TRBV20-1 and J usage is TRBJ2-7; no clear D. The CDR3 spans 12 residues. Deletions cut 6 bases from V and 5 bases from J, with 14 bases between. Germline CDR1 reads DFQATT; CDR2 reads SNEGSKA (reference sequence). The CDR3 reads CSARDGRHEQYF. In DNA form, the CDR3 reads TGCAGTGCCCGAGATGGGCGCCACGAGCAGTACTTC.

This chain connects TRBV28 to TRBJ2-5; D remains unclear. This CDR3 has 11 amino acids. V was pared by 0 bases and J by 6 bases, with 2 bases between. CDR1 is MDHEN and CDR2 is SYDVKM in the germline V gene. The CDR3 DNA reads TGTGCCAGCAGTTTATGGAAGACCCAGTACTTC. This encodes CASSLWKTQYF.

This clonotype was seen many times. The chain couples TRBV5-4 to TRBJ1-6, with D unresolved. Between the trimmed V and J ends, which lost 9 bases and 0 bases, there was a span of 4 bases. Germline lookup yields CDR1 SGHNT and CDR2 YYREEE (reference sequence). This CDR3 comprises 12 residues. The CDR3 region has the DNA TGTGCCACAAGCTCCTATAATTCACCCCTCCACTTT. It translates to CATSSYNSPLHF.

This clonotype was picked up a small number of times. The V gene is TRBV6-5, the J gene TRBJ2-1; D call uncertain. Germline lookup yields CDR1 MNHEY and CDR2 SVGAGI. V was cut by 8 bases and J by 2 bases, with 7 bases left in between. CDR3 length: 12 amino acids. Written as DNA, the CDR3 is TGTGCCAGCTTTGACCCCTACAATGAGCAGTTCTTC. It translates to CASFDPYNEQFF.

The chain joins TRBV12-3 or TRBV12-4 to TRBJ1-1; D gene unclear. The CDR3 is made up of 14 amino acids. V was clipped by 6 bases and J by 3 bases, with 14 bases between them. This CDR3 is CASRDPKGYTEAFF. The DNA for the CDR3 is TGTGCCAGCAGGGACCCCAAGGGTTACACTGAAGCTTTCTTT.

Ten or more counts support this clonotype. The genes are TRBV11-2 and TRBJ2-3, with a tentative D call TRBD2 (5 bases). The V end was cut by 5 bases, the J end by 1 base, with 13 bases between. Germline V gene data show CDR1 as SGHAT and CDR2 as FQNNGV. The CDR3 has 15 amino acids. CDR3 DNA sequence: TGTGCCAGCAGCCTCGGGGTCTACCGCACAGATACGCAGTATTTT. It yields the protein CASSLGVYRTDTQYF.

This chain uses TRBV25-1 with TRBJ2-7; TRBD1 is a possible D gene (6 bases). This CDR3 has 13 amino acids. Trimming pared 7 bases from V and 6 bases from J, leaving 16 bases between. Looked up from germline, CDR1 is MGHDK and CDR2 is SYGVNS. CDR3: CASTDRSPGEQYF. CDR3 nucleotide sequence: TGTGCCAGCACAGACAGGTCCCCCGGCGAGCAGTACTTC.

By share, this clonotype ranks as medium-sized. As DNA, the CDR3 is TGCGCCAGCCTCAGAGACACGACTTTCTGGGACAGGGGGTATGGCTACACCTTC. This gives the protein CASLRDTTFWDRGYGYTF. The chain recombines TRBV10-2 with TRBJ1-2, with 11 nucleotides matching TRBD1. J gave up 5 bases and V 8 bases, and 19 bases lay outside the gene matches. Germline V gene data show CDR1 as WSHSY and CDR2 as SAAADI. The CDR3 contains 18 residues.

The chain couples TRBV20-1 to TRBJ1-5; D is undetermined. Trimming pared 1 base from V and 7 bases from J, leaving 14 bases between. Germline CDR1 is DFQATT and CDR2 is SNEGSKA (reference sequence). The CDR3 loop spans 14 amino acids. The CDR3 is CSARVFDTPQPQHF. Here the CDR3 DNA reads TGCAGTGCTAGAGTGTTTGACACCCCACAGCCCCAGCATTTT.

The chain carries TRBV6-2 or TRBV6-3 and TRBJ2-7, with a possible D match to TRBD1 (6 bases). V was shortened by 7 bases and J by 2 bases, with 30 bases between the two germline ends. This CDR3 is 19 amino acids long. Germline V CDR1 and CDR2: MNHEY, SVGEGT. The DNA for the CDR3 is TGTGCCAGCAATAACCCCCACCCCGAGCCGGGACATTTAGCCTACGAGCAGTACTTC. It translates to CASNNPHPEPGHLAYEQYF.

This clonotype has ten or more counts. The genes are TRBV12-3 or TRBV12-4 and TRBJ1-2; D call uncertain. CDR3 length: 11 residues. Trimming stripped 5 bases from V and 8 bases from J, with 9 bases between. The CDR3 loop is CASSPTLGYTF. DNA of the CDR3: TGTGCCAGCAGTCCAACCTTAGGCTACACCTTC.

In this sample, this clonotype turned up many times. CDR3 sequence (DNA): TGTGCCAGCAGCCTCTTCGGGACCACCCCCGGGGAGCTGTTTTTT. This codes for CASSLFGTTPGELFF. The chain has TRBV7-2 and TRBJ2-2; D could derive from TRBD1 or TRBD2 (5 bases each). V lost 5 bases and J lost 6, with 16 bases in between. Germline V gives CDR1 SGHTA, CDR2 FQGNSA. This CDR3 has 15 amino acids.

The table lists this clonotype with a few counts. The V and J genes are TRBV20-1 and TRBJ2-1; TRBD1 matches 8 bases. V lost 7 bases, J lost 7 bases, and 6 bases stayed unmatched. The CDR3 totals 12 residues. Germline assignment: CDR1 DFQATT and CDR2 SNEGSKA (reference sequence). The CDR3 DNA reads TGCAGTGGGACAGGGAGAGGGAATGAGCAGTTCTTC. Translated: CSGTGRGNEQFF.

In its sample, this clonotype was seen many times. This chain connects TRBV29-1 to TRBJ1-6; no reliable D call. The length of the CDR3 is 12 residues. Per the germline V gene, CDR1 is SQVTM and CDR2 is ANQGSEA. V was clipped by 5 bases and J by 6 bases, with 8 bases between them. The CDR3 DNA is TGCAGCGTTCGGCAGGCTAATTCACCCCTCCACTTT. The encoded protein is CSVRQANSPLHF.

V and J are TRBV20-1 and TRBJ1-2; TRBD1 agrees at 8 bases. After removal of 3 bases from V and 3 bases from J, the junction contained 3 bases not matched to a gene. CDR3 size: 13 residues. Germline assignment: CDR1 DFQATT and CDR2 SNEGSKA (reference sequence). The CDR3 sequence is CSAREQGDYGYTF. In DNA, the CDR3 is TGCAGTGCTAGGGAACAGGGGGACTATGGCTACACCTTC.

The chain joins TRBV24-1 to TRBJ1-5, with a possible D match to TRBD1 (6 bases). The CDR3 sequence is 13 residues long. Trimming pared 5 bases from V and 4 bases from J, leaving 8 bases between. The germline V gene encodes CDR1 KGHDR and CDR2 SFDVKD. The CDR3 sequence: CATSAQGNQPQHF. For the CDR3, the DNA is TGTGCCACCAGTGCCCAGGGGAATCAGCCCCAGCATTTT.

Here the CDR3 DNA reads TGCGCCAGCAGCCAAGAAGGGCAGCTGAGCACAGATACGCAGTATTTT. Protein: CASSQEGQLSTDTQYF. The V call is TRBV4-1, the J call TRBJ2-3; D not certain. Germline loops: CDR1 MGHRA, CDR2 YSYEKL. Trimming took 0 bases from V and 0 from J, leaving 10 bases between them. The CDR3 totals 16 residues.